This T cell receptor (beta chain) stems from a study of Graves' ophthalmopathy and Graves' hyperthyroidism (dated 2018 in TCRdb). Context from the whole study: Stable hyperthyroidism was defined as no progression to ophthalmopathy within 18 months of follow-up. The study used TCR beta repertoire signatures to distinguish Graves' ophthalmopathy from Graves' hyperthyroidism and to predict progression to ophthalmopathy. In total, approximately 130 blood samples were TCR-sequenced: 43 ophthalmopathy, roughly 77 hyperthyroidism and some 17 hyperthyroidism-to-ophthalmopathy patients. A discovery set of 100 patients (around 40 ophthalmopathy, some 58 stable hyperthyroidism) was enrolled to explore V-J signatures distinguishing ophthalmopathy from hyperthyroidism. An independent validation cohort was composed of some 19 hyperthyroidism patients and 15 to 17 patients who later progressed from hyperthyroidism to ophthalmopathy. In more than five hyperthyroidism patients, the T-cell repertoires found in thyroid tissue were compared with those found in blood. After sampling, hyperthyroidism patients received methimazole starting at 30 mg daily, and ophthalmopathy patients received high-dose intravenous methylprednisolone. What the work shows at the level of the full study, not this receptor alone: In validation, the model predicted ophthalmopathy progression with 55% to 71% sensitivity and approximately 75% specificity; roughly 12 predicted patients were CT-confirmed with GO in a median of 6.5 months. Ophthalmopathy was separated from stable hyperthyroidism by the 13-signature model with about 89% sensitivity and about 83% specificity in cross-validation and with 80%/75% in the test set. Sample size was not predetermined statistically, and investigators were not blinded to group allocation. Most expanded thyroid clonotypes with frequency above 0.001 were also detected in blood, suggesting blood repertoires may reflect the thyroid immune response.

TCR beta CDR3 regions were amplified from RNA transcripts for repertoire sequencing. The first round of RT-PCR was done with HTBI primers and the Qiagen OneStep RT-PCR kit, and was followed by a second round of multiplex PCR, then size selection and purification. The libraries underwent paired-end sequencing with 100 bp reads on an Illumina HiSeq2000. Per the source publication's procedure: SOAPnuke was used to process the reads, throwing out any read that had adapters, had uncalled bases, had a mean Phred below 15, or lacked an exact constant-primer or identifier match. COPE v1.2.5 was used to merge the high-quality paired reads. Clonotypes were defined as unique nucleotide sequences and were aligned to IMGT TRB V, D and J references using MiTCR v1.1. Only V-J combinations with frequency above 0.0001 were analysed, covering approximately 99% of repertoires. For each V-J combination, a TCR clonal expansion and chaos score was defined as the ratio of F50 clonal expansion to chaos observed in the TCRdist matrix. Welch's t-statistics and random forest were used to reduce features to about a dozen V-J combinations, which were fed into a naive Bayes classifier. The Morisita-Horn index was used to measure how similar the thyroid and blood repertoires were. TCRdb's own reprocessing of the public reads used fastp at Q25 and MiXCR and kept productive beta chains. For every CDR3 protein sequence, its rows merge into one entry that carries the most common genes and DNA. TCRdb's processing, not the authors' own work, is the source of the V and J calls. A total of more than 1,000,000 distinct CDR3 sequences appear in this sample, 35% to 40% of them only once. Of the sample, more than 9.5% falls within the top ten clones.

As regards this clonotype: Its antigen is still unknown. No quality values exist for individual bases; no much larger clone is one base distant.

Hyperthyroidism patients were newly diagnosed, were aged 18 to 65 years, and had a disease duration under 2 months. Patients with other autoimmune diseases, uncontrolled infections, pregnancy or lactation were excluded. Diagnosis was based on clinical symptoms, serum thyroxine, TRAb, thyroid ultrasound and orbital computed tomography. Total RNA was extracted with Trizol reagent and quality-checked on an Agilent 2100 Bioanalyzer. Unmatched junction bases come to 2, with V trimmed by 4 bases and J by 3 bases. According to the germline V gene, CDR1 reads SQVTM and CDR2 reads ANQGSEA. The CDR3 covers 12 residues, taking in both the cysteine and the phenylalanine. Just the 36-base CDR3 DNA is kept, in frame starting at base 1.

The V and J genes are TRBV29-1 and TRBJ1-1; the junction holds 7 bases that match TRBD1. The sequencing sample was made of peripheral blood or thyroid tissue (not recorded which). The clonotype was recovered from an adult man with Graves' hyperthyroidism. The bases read TGCAGCGTTGGGACAGGACACACTGAAGCTTTCTTT. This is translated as CSVGTGHTEAFF.